The clone carrying this T cell receptor beta chain was seen a few times. This sample was included in a study of regulatory T cells in long-lasting Graves disease. CDR1 and CDR2 (germline): ENHRY, SYGVKD. The CDR3 covers 11 residues. The V gene lost 4 bases and the J gene lost 2 bases, with 0 bases spanning the gap. Described time point: newly diagnosed GD, antithyroid drugs for less than 3 months. The TCR library was made from RNA that had been extracted from PBMCs in TRIzol. Building the TCR beta libraries relied on iRepertoire HTBI primers, and CDR3 regions underwent Arm-PCR. TCRdb redid the calling of the multiplex PCR reads with MiXCR, one entry per CDR3 protein. This sample has a few hundred thousand distinct CDR3 sequences, with around 17% found just once. These sequences were also reported in another study, on T cells in Graves' hyperthyroidism and ophthalmopathy.

The sequences come from peripheral blood mononuclear cells (PBMCs), collected at new diagnosis, from a patient treated with antithyroid drugs. V is TRBV10-3 and J is TRBJ2-1; no reliable D call. The TCR comes from a middle-aged man with Graves disease. The CDR3 sequence: CAISAYNEQFF. CDR3 DNA: TGTGCCATCAGTGCCTACAATGAGCAGTTCTTC.